This is a list of T cell receptor beta chains from one sample in a study of monozygotic twins with inflammatory bowel disease. TCRdb re-called the 5' RACE reads and shows each CDR3 protein once, DNA omitted. Recorded for this sample: approximately 330,000 distinct CDR3 sequences. Sequencing was carried out using blood. The receptors shown here come from a human donor with ulcerative colitis or Crohn's disease, or a healthy co-twin of an affected twin (not recorded which). Each CDR3 is given with its conserved first and last residue.

TRBJ2-7 TRBV12-3/TRBV12-4 CASSYRGLYEQYF
TRBJ2-3 TRBV10-3 CAISESVAGGTDTQYF
TRBJ1-2 TRBV20-1 CSAPGTGDNGYTF
TRBJ1-3 TRBV28 CASGRTSSGNTIYF
TRBJ1-2 TRBV5-1 CASSLDPGTGGTNRGYTF
TRBJ1-1 TRBV5-1 CASNWSGTGRRAFF
TRBJ1-4 TRBV5-4 CASSLFGGGEKLFF
TRBJ2-1 TRBV7-2 CASSRGELWGNEQFF
TRBJ2-2 TRBV5-1 CASRGQANTGELFF
TRBJ1-5 TRBV28 CASSPHRQAAHSNQPQHF
TRBJ2-5 TRBV11-2 CASSLGDRDQETQYF
TRBJ2-7 TRBV20-1 CSASGSPTYEQYF
TRBJ2-3 TRBV30 CAWRRLAGGLDTQYF
TRBJ2-7 TRBV30 CAWCPTNSYEQYF
TRBJ2-5 TRBV5-1 CASGLRGQETQYF
TRBJ1-3 TRBV16 CASIPGTPKSGNTIYF
TRBJ1-4 TRBV7-2 CASSQAGATNEKLFF
TRBJ1-1 TRBV15 CATSFGTANTEAFF
TRBJ1-6 TRBV12-3/TRBV12-4 CASSLEGQGDSPLHF
TRBJ2-7 TRBV7-2 CASSPTGTGVRQQYF